This TCR beta chain was sequenced during a study of cytomegalovirus exposure and HLA in healthy donors. Study conclusions and caveats: Several top significant clusters appeared, in a later analysis, to be linked to common viral pathogens.

Use of 60 Vbeta and 13 Jbeta primers characterized the PCR. In the authors' workflow: A later analysis counted about 80 million unique TCR beta chains, around 12 million shared. Clones were sequenced by immunoSEQ multiplex PCR, and TCRdb holds only the in-frame ones, with some missing. That table gives V, J and clone size, and the DNA gave D and trimming. The sample holds 150,000 to 200,000 clones; about 75% are singletons and the top ten take about 8%. Germline V lookup: CDR1 MNHNY, CDR2 SVGAGI (reference sequence). V shed 5 bases and J 0 bases; nucleotides not matched to a gene: 3. The CDR3 sequence is 14 residues long. Note on this clone: Its antigen is as yet unknown.

This clonotype was sampled from a woman in her thirties or forties in good health and CMV-seropositive. This chain joins TRBV6-6 and TRBJ2-7, with 8 positions matching TRBD2. The material sequenced was PBMCs. CDR3 residues: CASSLAGPSYEQYF. The CDR3 DNA sequence: TGTGCCAGCAGTCTAGCGGGCCCCTCCTACGAGCAGTACTTC.